This T cell receptor (beta chain) was recovered during a study of T cell changes during pregnancy in multiple sclerosis. Clones were read by immunoSEQ multiplex PCR, and TCRdb kept only the in-frame ones, dropping some. The sample yields some 57,000 clones, 90% seen once. This CDR3 is 16 amino acids long. In germline, CDR1 is LGHNA, CDR2 YNFKEQ. The V gene lost 1 base and the J gene lost 0 bases, with 10 bases spanning the gap. This chain uses TRBV4-2 with TRBJ1-3, with a possible D match to TRBD1 (5 bases). The clonotype was recovered from a female donor in good health, enrolled as a control in a pregnancy study. This sample comprised peripheral blood, obtained in the first trimester of pregnancy. The CDR3 sequence: CASSQGRQFSGNTIYF. DNA of the CDR3: TGTGCCAGCAGCCAAGGGCGACAGTTCTCTGGAAACACCATATATTTT.